These 15 T cell receptor beta chains came from one sample sequenced in a study of Graves' ophthalmopathy and Graves' hyperthyroidism. The authors amplified TCR beta CDR3 regions from RNA transcripts. First-round RT-PCR employed HTBI primers, with a second-round multiplex PCR after it. MiXCR was run by TCRdb on the multiplex PCR reads, yielding one entry per CDR3 protein. The repertoire includes around 16,000 distinct CDR3 sequences, 46% of them detected once, and about 25% sits in the top ten. Sequencing was done on a sample of peripheral blood. The source is a woman between 40 and 55 years old with stable Graves' hyperthyroidism.

The V call is TRBV4-3, the J call TRBJ1-4; 9 bases fit TRBD1. CDR3 size: 16 residues. The germline V gene encodes CDR1 LGHNA and CDR2 YSLEER. V shed 3 bases, J shed 7 bases, and the junction held 9 bases outside the gene matches. This CDR3 is CASSQRQGGEIEKLFF. For the CDR3, the DNA is TGCGCCAGCAGCCAGAGACAGGGGGGGGAGATTGAAAAACTGTTTTTT.

The chain has TRBV19 and TRBJ1-5; the D is unclear. The CDR3 extends over 13 amino acids. The germline CDR1 and CDR2 sequences are LNHDA and SQIVND (reference sequence). The ends were cut back, 5 bases at V and 4 bases at J, with 9 bases in the middle. The chain's CDR3 is CASSAAWNQPQHF. The CDR3 nucleotides are TGTGCCAGTAGTGCGGCTTGGAATCAGCCCCAGCATTTT.

Worth noting for this clonotype: An end of the junction differs from the germline gene, which may be a read error. The V and J genes are TRBV11-2 and TRBJ1-6, with 7 bases that match TRBD1. CDR1 is SGHAT, CDR2 FQNNGV, per germline. The CDR3 spans 17 residues. CDR3 nucleotides: TGTGCCAGCAGCCCTAACAGGGGAGGGTCCTATAATTCACCCCTCCTCTTT. This codes for CASSPNRGGSYNSPLLF.

This clonotype was observed many times. The V and J genes are TRBV7-9 and TRBJ2-1; TRBD2 matches 8 bases. Germline V gene lookup returns CDR1 SEHNR and CDR2 FQNEAQ (reference sequence). V lost 1 base to trimming and J lost 0 bases; unmatched junction nucleotides: 8. This CDR3 has 18 residues. For the CDR3, the DNA is TGTGCCAGCAGCTTAGGGGCCCTCAGCGGGAGCTCCTACAATGAGCAGTTCTTC. This codes for CASSLGALSGSSYNEQFF.

This clonotype was found many times. The CDR3 here is CASSNGQGASYGYTF. The CDR3 nucleotides read TGTGCCAGTAGTAATGGACAGGGGGCAAGTTATGGCTACACCTTC. The chain employs TRBV19 and TRBJ1-2, with 11 bases matching TRBD1. CDR1 is LNHDA, CDR2 SQIVND, per germline (reference sequence). With 4 bases clipped from V and 5 bases from J, the junction kept 6 bases outside the gene matches. The CDR3 runs 15 residues.

As DNA, the CDR3 is TGTGCCAGCTCACCACCTCCAGGACAGGGCGGTGGCTACACCTTC. Amino acid sequence: CASSPPPGQGGGYTF. This chain joins TRBV18 and TRBJ1-2; TRBD1 aligns across 8 bases. The CDR3 sequence is 15 residues long. In germline, CDR1 is KGHSH, CDR2 LQKENI. The ends lost 0 bases at V and 7 bases at J; junction bases unmatched: 7. The full variable domain, completed using reference TRBV18 and TRBJ1-2, is NAGVMQNPRHLVRRRGQEARLRCSPMKGHSHVYWYRQLPEEGLKFMVYLQKENIIDESGMPKERFSAEFPKEGPSILRIQQVVRGDSAAYFCASSPPPGQGGGYTFGSGTRLTVV.

In its sample, this clonotype was seen a few times. This chain links TRBV7-9 with TRBJ2-3; D is ambiguous. This CDR3 contains 14 residues. V lost 7 bases, J lost 0 bases, and 11 bases lay in between. Per the germline V gene, CDR1 is SEHNR and CDR2 is FQNEAQ (reference sequence). The DNA of the CDR3 is TGTGCCAGCACTTTCAGAGCTAGCACAGATACGCAGTATTTT. This codes for CASTFRASTDTQYF.

To note about this clonotype: Lacking the conserved final phenylalanine or tryptophan, this CDR3 likely reflects a read error. The gene calls are TRBV29-1 and TRBJ1-1; no definite D call. The CDR3 totals 14 residues. The V gene's germline CDR1 is SQVTM and CDR2 ANQGSEA. With 3 bases removed from V and 3 bases from J, the gap between germline ends came to 14 bases. The CDR3 nucleotides are TGCAGCGTTGATCGACAATTGGGCGACACTGAAGCTTTCCTT. Its translation: CSVDRQLGDTEAFL.

This clonotype was counted a single time. V usage is TRBV5-1 and J usage is TRBJ2-1; D not certain. Germline V CDR1 and CDR2: SGHRS, YFSETQ. The CDR3 extends over 12 amino acids. Trimming left V 0 bases short and J 5 bases short, with 3 bases between. This CDR3 reads CASSLEDNEQFF. In nucleotides, the CDR3 is TGCGCCAGCAGCTTGGAAGACAATGAGCAGTTCTTC.

In DNA form, the CDR3 reads TGTGCCACCAGTCAAAAGACTAGCGGGAGGCTAACCGGGGAGCTGTTTTTT. This sequence encodes CATSQKTSGRLTGELFF. The chain couples TRBV24-1 to TRBJ2-2; 13 nucleotides line up with TRBD2. From germline, CDR1 is KGHDR and CDR2 SFDVKD. V gave up 6 bases and J gave up 5 bases; unmatched junction bases: 8. This CDR3 contains 17 residues.

This clonotype occurred a few times. This chain connects TRBV2 to TRBJ2-7; the D gene is possibly TRBD2 (5 bases). Per germline, CDR1 SNHLY and CDR2 FYNNEI. V lost 4 bases, J lost 7 bases, and 14 bases lay in between. The CDR3 is 13 residues long. The CDR3 protein is CASSGSGSGEQYF. The CDR3 nucleotides read TGTGCCAGCAGTGGGTCCGGGTCGGGGGAGCAGTACTTC.

As for this clonotype: A much bigger clone sits one base away, suggesting this may be a read error. The chain combines TRBV6-2 or TRBV6-3 with TRBJ1-6, with D tentatively TRBD1 (5 bases). Germline CDR1 reads MNHEY; CDR2 reads SVGEGT. Trimming shortened V by 5 bases and J by 9 bases, and 14 bases separated the two germline ends. The CDR3 is 14 amino acids. In DNA form, the CDR3 reads TGTGCCAGCAGTCCCGGGGCAGGGAGTTCACCCCTCCACTTT. Encoded protein: CASSPGAGSSPLHF.

This rearrangement joins TRBV6-2 or TRBV6-3 to TRBJ1-1; D possibly corresponds to TRBD1 (6 bases). Germline V CDR1 and CDR2: MNHEY, SVGEGT. V was cut by 6 bases and J by 6 bases, with 20 bases left in between. The CDR3 consists of 15 residues. In DNA form, the CDR3 reads TGTGCCAGCAGGTCCACGATCACAGGGAATGCTGAAGCTTTCTTT. It specifies CASRSTITGNAEAFF.

The V and J genes are TRBV20-1 and TRBJ2-2; tentative D call: TRBD2 (6 bases). V shed 1 base and J shed 7 bases, with 7 bases lying between them. Germline CDR1 reads DFQATT; CDR2 reads SNEGSKA (reference sequence). The length of the CDR3 is 12 residues. CDR3 in DNA: TGCAGTGCTAGAGTGACTAGCGGGGAGCTGTTTTTT. Protein: CSARVTSGELFF.

This chain links TRBV19 with TRBJ2-7; 13 bases line up with TRBD2. This CDR3 contains 12 residues. Germline trimming cut 7 bases from V and 9 bases from J; bases unmatched to any gene: 3. Germline lookup yields CDR1 LNHDA and CDR2 SQIVND (reference sequence). Here the CDR3 DNA reads TGTGCCAGTAAAAGGACTAGCGGGGGGCAGTACTTC. This codes for CASKRTSGGQYF.